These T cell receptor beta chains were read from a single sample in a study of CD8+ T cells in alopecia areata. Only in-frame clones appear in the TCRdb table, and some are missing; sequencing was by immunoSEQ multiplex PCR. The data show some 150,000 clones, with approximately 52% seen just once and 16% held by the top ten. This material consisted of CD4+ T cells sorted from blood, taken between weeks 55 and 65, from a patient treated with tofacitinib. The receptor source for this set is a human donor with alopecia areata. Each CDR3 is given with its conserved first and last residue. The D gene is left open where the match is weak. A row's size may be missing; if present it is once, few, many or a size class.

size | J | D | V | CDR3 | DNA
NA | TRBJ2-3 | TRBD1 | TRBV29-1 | CSVILDRAKGDTQYF | TGCAGCGTTATATTGGACAGGGCGAAAGGAGATACGCAGTATTTT
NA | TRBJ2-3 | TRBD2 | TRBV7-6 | CASSLQTSGGIDTQYF | TGTGCCAGCAGCTTACAGACTAGCGGGGGAATAGATACGCAGTATTTT
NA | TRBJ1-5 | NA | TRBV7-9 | CASSGNSNQPQHF | TGTGCCAGCAGTGGAAATAGCAATCAGCCCCAGCATTTT
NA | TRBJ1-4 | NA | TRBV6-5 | CASSPGEGEREKLFF | TGTGCCAGCAGTCCCGGAGAGGGGGAGCGGGAAAAACTGTTTTTT
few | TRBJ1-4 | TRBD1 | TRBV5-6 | CASSSSRDRESNEKLFF | TGTGCCAGCAGCTCGTCCCGGGACAGGGAGTCGAATGAAAAACTGTTTTTT
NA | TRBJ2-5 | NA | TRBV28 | CASNSDHVREQYF | TGTGCCAGCAACAGCGACCACGTGCGAGAGCAGTACTTC
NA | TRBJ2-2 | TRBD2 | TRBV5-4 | CASSVSGGHGELFF | TGTGCCAGCAGCGTTAGCGGGGGGCACGGGGAGCTGTTTTTT
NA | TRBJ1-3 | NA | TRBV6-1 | CASSAFRGTGNTIYF | TGTGCCAGCAGTGCATTCAGGGGAACTGGAAACACCATATATTTT
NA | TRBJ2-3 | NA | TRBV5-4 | CASSLIGLESTDTQYF | TGTGCCAGCAGCTTGATTGGGCTAGAAAGCACAGATACGCAGTATTTT
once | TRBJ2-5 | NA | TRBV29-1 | CSVGGFRETQYF | TGCAGCGTTGGGGGGTTCCGAGAGACCCAGTACTTC
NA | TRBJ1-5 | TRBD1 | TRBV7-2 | CASSLDRGQPQHF | TGTGCCAGCAGCTTGGACAGGGGTCAGCCCCAGCATTTT